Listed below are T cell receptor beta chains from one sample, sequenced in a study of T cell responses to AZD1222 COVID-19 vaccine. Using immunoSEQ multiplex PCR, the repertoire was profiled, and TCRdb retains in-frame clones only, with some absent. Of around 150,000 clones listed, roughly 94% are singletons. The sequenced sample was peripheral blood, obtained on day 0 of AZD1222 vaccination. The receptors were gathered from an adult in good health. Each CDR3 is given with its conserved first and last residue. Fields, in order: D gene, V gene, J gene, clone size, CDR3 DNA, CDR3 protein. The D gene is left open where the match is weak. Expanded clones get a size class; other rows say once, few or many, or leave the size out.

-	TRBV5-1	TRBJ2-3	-	TGCGCCAGCAGACAGGGGAGGGTCACAGATACGCAGTATTTT	CASRQGRVTDTQYF
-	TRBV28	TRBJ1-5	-	TGTGCCAGCAGTGACCAAGAAGGGGTCAGGGGCCTACAACCCCAGCATTTT	CASSDQEGVRGLQPQHF
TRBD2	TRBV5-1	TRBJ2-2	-	TGCGCCAGCAGCTCGGACGGGGGGATTCACACCGGGGAGCTGTTTTTT	CASSSDGGIHTGELFF
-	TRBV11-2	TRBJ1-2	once	TGTGCCAGCAGCTTATTTGGCAGTCCGGGCGGCTACACCTTC	CASSLFGSPGGYTF
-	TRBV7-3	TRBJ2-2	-	TGTGCCAGCAGCACGATGGGGACCGGGGAGCTGTTTTTT	CASSTMGTGELFF
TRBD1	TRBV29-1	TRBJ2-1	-	TGCAGCGTTCCGACAGGGGGAAACAATGAGCAGTTCTTC	CSVPTGGNNEQFF
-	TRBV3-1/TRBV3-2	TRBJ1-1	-	TGTGCCAGCAGCCATCACAGCTCTGAGAACACTGAAGCTTTCTTT	CASSHHSSENTEAFF
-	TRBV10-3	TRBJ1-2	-	TGTGCCACCCTAAGGGGATCAGACATGGGCTACACCTTC	CATLRGSDMGYTF
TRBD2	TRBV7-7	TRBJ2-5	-	TGTGCCAGCAGCTCCCAAGTAGCGGGAGGAGGGGAGACCCAGTACTTC	CASSSQVAGGGETQYF
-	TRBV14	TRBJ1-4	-	TGTGCCAGCAGCCAAGACCTATATGAAAAACTGTTTTTT	CASSQDLYEKLFF
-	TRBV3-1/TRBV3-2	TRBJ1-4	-	TGTGCCAGCAGCCGCCTCGTCAGTAATGAAAAACTGTTTTTT	CASSRLVSNEKLFF
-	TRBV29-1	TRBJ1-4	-	TGCAGCGTTGGGGGGGAAGGAGCTAATGAAAAACTGTTTTTT	CSVGGEGANEKLFF
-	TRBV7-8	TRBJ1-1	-	TGTGCCAGCAGTTGGTGGGAACAGACTGAAGCTTTCTTT	CASSWWEQTEAFF
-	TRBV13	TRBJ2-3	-	TGTGCCAGCAGCCGGGGGTCGAGCACAGATACGCAGTATTTT	CASSRGSSTDTQYF
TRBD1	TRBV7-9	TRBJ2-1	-	TGTGCCAGCAGCTTAGCGATTACTAGGGGACAGGGGCTCGGTGAGCAGTTCTTC	CASSLAITRGQGLGEQFF
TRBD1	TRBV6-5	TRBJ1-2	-	TGTGCCAGCAGGGGGACAGGGGTAAACTATGGCTACACCTTC	CASRGTGVNYGYTF
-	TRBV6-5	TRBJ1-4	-	TGTGCCAGCAGTTACGAGGGCACTAATGAAAAACTGTTTTTT	CASSYEGTNEKLFF
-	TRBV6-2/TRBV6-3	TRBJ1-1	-	TGTGCCAGCAGTTACCGTCCGAACACTGAAGCTTTCTTT	CASSYRPNTEAFF
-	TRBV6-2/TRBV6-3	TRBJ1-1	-	TGTGCCAGCAGTTACTCCTGGACGGATGAAGCTTTCTTT	CASSYSWTDEAFF
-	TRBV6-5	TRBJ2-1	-	TGTGCCAGCAGTTACACTTGGGACAATGAGCAGTTCTTC	CASSYTWDNEQFF
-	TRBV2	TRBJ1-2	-	TGTGCCAGCAACGGAGGGTTCAACTATGGCTACACCTTC	CASNGGFNYGYTF
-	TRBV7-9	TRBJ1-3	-	TGTGCCAGCAGCTCCCCCGAGCGCCCTTCTTCCTCGGGAAACACCATATATTTT	CASSSPERPSSSGNTIYF
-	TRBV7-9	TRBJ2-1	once	TGTGCCAGCAGCTTAAGTCTACCCTACAATGAGCAGTTCTTC	CASSLSLPYNEQFF
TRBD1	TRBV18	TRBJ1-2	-	TGTGCCAGCTCACTAACAGGGGATCGAGCAGTCCTTGGCTACACCTTC	CASSLTGDRAVLGYTF